This TCR beta chain was profiled in a study of post-analysis software for immune sequencing data. Presence of unique molecular identifiers characterized the TCR beta cDNA libraries. One entry per CDR3 protein results from TCRdb running MiXCR on the PCR reads. The data hold around 150,000 distinct CDR3 sequences, with under 40% observed a single time. Study outcomes and limitations: Patients showed TRBV5-6, TRBV5-1 and TRBV20-1 among a handful of TRBV segments more frequent than in controls.

On this clonotype: No antigen is known for it.

J lost 2 bases, V lost 4 bases, and 4 bases had no gene match. CDR3 length: 14 residues. V and J are TRBV12-3 or TRBV12-4 and TRBJ2-7; 8 positions agree with TRBD1. The specimen comprised blood, sampled after autologous hematopoietic stem cell transplantation. This TCR was sampled from a girl between 10 and 17 years old with multiple sclerosis. The CDR3 is CASSSDRAPYEQYF. The CDR3 DNA reads as TGTGCCAGCAGTTCGGACAGGGCCCCCTACGAGCAGTACTTC.